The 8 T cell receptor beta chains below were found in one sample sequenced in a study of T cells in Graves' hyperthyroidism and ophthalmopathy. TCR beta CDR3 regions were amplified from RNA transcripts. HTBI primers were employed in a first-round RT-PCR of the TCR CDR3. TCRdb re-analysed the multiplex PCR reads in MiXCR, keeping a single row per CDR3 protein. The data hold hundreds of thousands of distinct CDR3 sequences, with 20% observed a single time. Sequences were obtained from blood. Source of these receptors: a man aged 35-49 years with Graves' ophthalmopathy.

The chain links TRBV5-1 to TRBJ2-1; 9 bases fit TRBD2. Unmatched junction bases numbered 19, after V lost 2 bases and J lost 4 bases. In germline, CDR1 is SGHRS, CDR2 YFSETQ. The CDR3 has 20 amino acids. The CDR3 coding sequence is TGCGCCAGCAGCTTAGGTGGTGTGCTAGCGGGACTTCTCATATACAATGAGCAGTTCTTC. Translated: CASSLGGVLAGLLIYNEQFF.

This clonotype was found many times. CDR3 amino acids: CASSPSQLTDTQYF. CDR3 DNA sequence: TGTGCCAGCAGCCCCTCCCAACTCACAGATACGCAGTATTTT. This chain joins TRBV7-9 and TRBJ2-3; D uncertain. Between the trimmed V and J ends, which lost 5 bases and 2 bases, there was a span of 11 bases. Per the germline V gene, CDR1 is SEHNR and CDR2 is FQNEAQ (reference sequence). The CDR3 is 14 residues long.

The CDR3 DNA sequence: TGTGCCATCAGTGAGGGGACAGGCACTGGGGGTGATACGCAGTATTTT. Protein: CAISEGTGTGGDTQYF. The chain links TRBV10-3 to TRBJ2-3; TRBD1 matches 8 bases. This CDR3 has 16 residues. Losses at the gene ends were 2 bases for V and 6 bases for J; bases not matched to a gene: 10. CDR1 ENHRY and CDR2 SYGVKD come from the germline V gene.

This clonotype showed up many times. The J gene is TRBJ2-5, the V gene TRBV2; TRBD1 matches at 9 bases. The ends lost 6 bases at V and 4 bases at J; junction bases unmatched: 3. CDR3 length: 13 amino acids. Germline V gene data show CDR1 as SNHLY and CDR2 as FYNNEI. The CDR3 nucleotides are TGTGCCAGCAGGGACAGGGGCCGAGAGACCCAGTACTTC. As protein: CASRDRGRETQYF.

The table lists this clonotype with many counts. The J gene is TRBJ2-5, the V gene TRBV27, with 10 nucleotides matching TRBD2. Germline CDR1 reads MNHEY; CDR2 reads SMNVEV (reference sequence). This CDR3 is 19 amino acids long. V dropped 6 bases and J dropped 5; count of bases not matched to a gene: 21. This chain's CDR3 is CASSLGGAAGTSVGETQYF. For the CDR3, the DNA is TGTGCCAGCAGCCTAGGTGGGGCAGCCGGGACTAGCGTGGGGGAGACCCAGTACTTC.

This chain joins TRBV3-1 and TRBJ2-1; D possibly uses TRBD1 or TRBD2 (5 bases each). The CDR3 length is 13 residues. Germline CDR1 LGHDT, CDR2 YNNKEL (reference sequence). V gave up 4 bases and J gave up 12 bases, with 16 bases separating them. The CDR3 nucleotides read TGTGCCAGCAGCCCCCGAGGGGCGAGAATGCAGTTCTTC. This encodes CASSPRGARMQFF.

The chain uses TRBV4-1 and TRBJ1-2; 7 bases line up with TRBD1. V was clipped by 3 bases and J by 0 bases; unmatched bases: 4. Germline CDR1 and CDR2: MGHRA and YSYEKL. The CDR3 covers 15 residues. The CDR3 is CASSQRDSSNYGYTF. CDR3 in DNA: TGCGCCAGCAGCCAGCGGGACAGCTCTAACTATGGCTACACCTTC.

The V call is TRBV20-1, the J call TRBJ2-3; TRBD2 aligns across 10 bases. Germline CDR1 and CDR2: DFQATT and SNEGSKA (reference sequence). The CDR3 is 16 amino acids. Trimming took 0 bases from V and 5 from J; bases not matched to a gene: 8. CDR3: CSARESGGAARDTQYF. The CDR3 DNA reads TGCAGTGCTAGAGAGAGCGGGGGGGCCGCGAGAGATACGCAGTATTTT.